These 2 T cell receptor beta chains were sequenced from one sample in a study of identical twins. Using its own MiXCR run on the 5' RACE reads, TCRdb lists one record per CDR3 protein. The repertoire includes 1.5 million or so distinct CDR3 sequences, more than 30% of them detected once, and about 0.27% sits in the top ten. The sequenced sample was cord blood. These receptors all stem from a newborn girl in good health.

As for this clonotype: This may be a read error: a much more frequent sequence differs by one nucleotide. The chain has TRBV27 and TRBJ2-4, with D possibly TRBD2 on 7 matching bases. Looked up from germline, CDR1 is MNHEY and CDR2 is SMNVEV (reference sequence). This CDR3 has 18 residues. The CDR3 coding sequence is TGTGCCAGCAGTTTATTCGGCTTACAGGCGGGGGCCAAAAACATTCGGTACTTC. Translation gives CASSLFGLQAGAKNIRYF.

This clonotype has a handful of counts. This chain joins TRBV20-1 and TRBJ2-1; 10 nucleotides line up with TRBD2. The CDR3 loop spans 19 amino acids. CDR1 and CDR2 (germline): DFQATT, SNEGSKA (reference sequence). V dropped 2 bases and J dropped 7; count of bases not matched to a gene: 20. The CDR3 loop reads CSARPRPESSGGIRNEQFF. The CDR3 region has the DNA TGCAGTGCTAGACCCCGTCCCGAATCTAGCGGGGGTATACGGAATGAGCAGTTCTTC.